This T cell receptor (beta chain) was captured in a study of blood T cells in healthy people across ages. Notes on the study in general: Roughly linearly, TCR beta diversity per million T cells fell as age increased.

A second roughly 6 to 12 cycle PCR used barcoded and J-beta primers. Carrying 12 random nucleotides, a template-switch adaptor labeled each individual cDNA molecule. Via MiXCR, TCRdb re-called the 5' RACE reads, giving one row per CDR3 protein. The data show around 1.1 million distinct CDR3 sequences, with more than 30% seen just once and under 15% held by the top ten. Trimming cost V 4 bases and J 0 bases, with 18 bases left between them. Germline CDR1 and CDR2: SGHRS and YFSETQ. The CDR3 runs to 17 residues. Note on this clonotype: Antigen specificity is unknown.

The J gene is TRBJ2-3, the V gene TRBV5-1; D gene uncertain. The clonotype originates from a man between 18 and 35 years old in good health. The sample taken for sequencing was blood. The CDR3 is CASSQQWGRVSTDTQYF. DNA for the CDR3: TGCGCCAGCAGCCAACAGTGGGGTAGGGTGAGCACAGATACGCAGTATTTT.